The rows below give T cell receptor beta chains drawn from one sample of a study of CD8+ T cells in alopecia areata. Only in-frame clones appear in the TCRdb table, and some are missing; sequencing was by immunoSEQ multiplex PCR. The table includes some 150,000 clones, less than 75% detected once. The input for sequencing was CD8+ T cells sorted from blood, taken at week 0. The source of these receptors is a human donor with alopecia areata. The CDR3 runs from the conserved cysteine through the conserved F or W. D genes are given only for firm matches. Size tells how often a clone was seen (once, few, many) or the class of an expanded clone, and some rows leave it out.

j_gene,v_gene,d_gene,abundance,CDR3nt,CDR3aa
TRBJ1-2,TRBV19,NA,few,TGTGCCAGTAGTATCGGGGGGGACTATGGCTACACCTTC,CASSIGGDYGYTF
TRBJ2-3,TRBV30,NA,NA,TGTGCCTCACTGTGGGGTGCAGATACGCAGTATTTT,CASLWGADTQYF
TRBJ1-2,TRBV7-9,TRBD1,few,TGTGCCAGCAGCACCGGACAGGGTCCTGGCTACACCTTC,CASSTGQGPGYTF
TRBJ1-5,TRBV5-6,NA,NA,TGTGCCAGCAGCTTGTGGGTTCGGGATAGCAATCAGCCCCAGCATTTT,CASSLWVRDSNQPQHF
TRBJ2-2,TRBV5-6,TRBD2,NA,TGTGCCAGCAGCTTAACTAGCGGCTACACCGGGGAGCTGTTTTTT,CASSLTSGYTGELFF
TRBJ1-5,TRBV23-1,NA,once,TGCGCCAGCAGTCAATCGGGGGGGTTCGATCAGCCCCAGCATTTT,CASSQSGGFDQPQHF
TRBJ1-5,TRBV6-1,NA,NA,TGTGCCAGCAGTGAAGACGGGGTGGGCAATCAGCCCCAGCATTTT,CASSEDGVGNQPQHF
TRBJ2-5,TRBV25-1,NA,NA,TGTGCCAGCAGTGAAGTGGCGGACCAAGAGACCCAGTACTTC,CASSEVADQETQYF
TRBJ2-7,TRBV6-4,NA,NA,TGTGCCAGCAGTGAACGGGCCAACTACGAGCAGTACTTC,CASSERANYEQYF
TRBJ1-5,TRBV7-8,TRBD1,many,TGTGCCAGCAGCTCAACGCCGGGACAGGCTCTCGGAAGCAATCAGCCCCAGCATTTT,CASSSTPGQALGSNQPQHF
TRBJ1-1,TRBV5-6,NA,NA,TGTGCCAGCGGTCGTGGGAACACTGAAGCTTTCTTT,CASGRGNTEAFF
TRBJ2-7,TRBV19,TRBD2,NA,TGTGCCAGTAGTGCCAGAGCGGGACTTACCTACGAGCAGTACTTC,CASSARAGLTYEQYF
TRBJ2-3,TRBV30,NA,NA,TGTGCCTTCGGTAGGGGCAGTGACACAGATACGCAGTATTTT,CAFGRGSDTDTQYF
TRBJ1-1,TRBV29-1,NA,NA,TGCAGCGTTGAATACAGGACAGACACTGAAGCTTTCTTT,CSVEYRTDTEAFF
TRBJ1-6,TRBV30,TRBD1,few,TGTGCCTGGAGTCCTCCTGACAGGGTTAATTCACCCCTCCACTTT,CAWSPPDRVNSPLHF
TRBJ2-7,TRBV15,TRBD1,NA,TGTGCCACCAGCAGTGCGGGACAGGGGGGCGAGCAGTACTTC,CATSSAGQGGEQYF
TRBJ2-3,TRBV4-1,NA,once,TGCGCCAGCAGCCAAGCTCTGGCAGGCACAGATACGCAGTATTTT,CASSQALAGTDTQYF
TRBJ2-1,TRBV13,NA,NA,TGTGCCAGCAGGAATCGACTGGGAAATGAGCAGTTCTTC,CASRNRLGNEQFF
TRBJ1-4,TRBV13,NA,NA,TGTGCCAGCAGCTTGGGGACGGTTGGAAGTGAAAAACTGTTTTTT,CASSLGTVGSEKLFF
TRBJ1-5,TRBV30,NA,few,TGTGCCTGGAGTGCGGGGGCCAATCAGCCCCAGCATTTT,CAWSAGANQPQHF
TRBJ2-1,TRBV14,NA,few,TGTGCCAGCAGCCAATCCTACACCCAGTTCTTC,CASSQSYTQFF
TRBJ2-5,TRBV7-2,TRBD1,NA,TGTGCCAGCAGCTTACTGACAGGGGGCAAAGAGACCCAGTACTTC,CASSLLTGGKETQYF
TRBJ1-5,TRBV2,NA,few,TGTGCCACCAGACTACAGGGAAGCAATCAGCCCCAGCATTTT,CATRLQGSNQPQHF
TRBJ2-5,TRBV19,NA,NA,TGTGCCAGTAGTATTATCGGACCGGCCAGCCGGGGAGGAGAGACCCAGTACTTC,CASSIIGPASRGGETQYF
TRBJ2-5,TRBV13,NA,NA,TGTGCCAGCAGCTTAGGTTCCGGGGGATCGAAGACCCAGTACTTC,CASSLGSGGSKTQYF
TRBJ2-2,TRBV7-9,NA,NA,TGCCTGACGGGGGCGAACACCGGGGAGCTGTTTTTT,CLTGANTGELFF